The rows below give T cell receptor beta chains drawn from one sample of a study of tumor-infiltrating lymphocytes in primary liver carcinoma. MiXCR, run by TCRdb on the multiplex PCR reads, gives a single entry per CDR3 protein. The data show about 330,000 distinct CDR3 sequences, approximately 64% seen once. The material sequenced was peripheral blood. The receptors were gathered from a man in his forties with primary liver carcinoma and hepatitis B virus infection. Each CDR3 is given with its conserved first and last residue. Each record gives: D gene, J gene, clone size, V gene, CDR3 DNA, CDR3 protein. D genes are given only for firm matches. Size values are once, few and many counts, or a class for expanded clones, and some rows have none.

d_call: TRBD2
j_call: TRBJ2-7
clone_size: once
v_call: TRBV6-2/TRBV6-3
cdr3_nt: TGTGCCAGCAGTTCTAGCGGGTTGCTCTACGAGAAGTACTTC
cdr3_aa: CASSSSGLLYEKYF

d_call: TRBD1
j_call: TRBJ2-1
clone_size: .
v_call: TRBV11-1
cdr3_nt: TGTGCCAATAGCTACCCGGGACAGGTGAGTAATGAGCAGTTCTTC
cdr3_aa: CANSYPGQVSNEQFF

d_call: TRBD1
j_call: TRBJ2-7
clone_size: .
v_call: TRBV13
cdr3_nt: TGTGCCAACAGCAGACAGGGGACCACCTCCTACGAGCAGTACTTC
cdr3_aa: CANSRQGTTSYEQYF

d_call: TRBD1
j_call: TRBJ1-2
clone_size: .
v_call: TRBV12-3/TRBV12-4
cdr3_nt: TGTGCCAGCAGTTTGCAGGGGGCGGGCTATGGCTACACCTTC
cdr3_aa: CASSLQGAGYGYTF

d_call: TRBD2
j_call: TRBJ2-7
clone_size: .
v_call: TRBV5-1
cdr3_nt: TGCGCCAGCAGCGGGGGGGGAGGCAGCTCCTACGAGCAGTACTTC
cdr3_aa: CASSGGGGSSYEQYF

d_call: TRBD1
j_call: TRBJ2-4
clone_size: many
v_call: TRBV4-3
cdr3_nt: TGCGCCAGCAGCCAAGGAAGAGGGGGCGCGGGCAAAAACATTCAGTACTTC
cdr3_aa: CASSQGRGGAGKNIQYF

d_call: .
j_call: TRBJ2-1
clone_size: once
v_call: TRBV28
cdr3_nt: TGTGCCGGCAACCGGGGTTCTCCCAACAATGAGCAGTTCTTC
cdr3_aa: CAGNRGSPNNEQFF

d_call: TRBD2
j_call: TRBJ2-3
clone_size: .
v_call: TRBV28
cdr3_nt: TGTGCCAGCAGTTTTGAGGCGGGAGTCGGGACAGATACGCAGTATTTT
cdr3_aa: CASSFEAGVGTDTQYF

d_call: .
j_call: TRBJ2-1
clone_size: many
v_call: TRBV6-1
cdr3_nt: TGTGCCAGCAGTGGGGCAACGGGATGGTACAATGAGCAGTTCTTC
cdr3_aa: CASSGATGWYNEQFF

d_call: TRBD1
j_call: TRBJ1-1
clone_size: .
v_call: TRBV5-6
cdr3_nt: TGTGCCGGCGCGAGGGGACAGATGAACACTGAAGCTTTCTTT
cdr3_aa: CAGARGQMNTEAFF

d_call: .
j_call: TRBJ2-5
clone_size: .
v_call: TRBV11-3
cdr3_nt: TGTGCCAGCAACTTGGGTCAGCAAGAGATCCAGTACTTC
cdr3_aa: CASNLGQQEIQYF

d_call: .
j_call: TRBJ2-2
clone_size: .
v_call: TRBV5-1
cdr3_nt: TGCGCCAGCAGCTTGGCGTCTAACGGGAGTGCGCTGTTTTTT
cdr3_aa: CASSLASNGSALFF

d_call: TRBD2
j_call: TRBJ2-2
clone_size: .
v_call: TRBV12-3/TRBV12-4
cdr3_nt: TGTGCCAGCAGACGCTTGGGCGGGAGGGCCTCCGGGGAGCTGTTTTTT
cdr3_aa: CASRRLGGRASGELFF

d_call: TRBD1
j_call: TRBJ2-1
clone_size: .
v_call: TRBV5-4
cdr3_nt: TGTGCCAGCAGCTCCGACCCGGGACAGGTCCACAATGAGCAGTTCTTC
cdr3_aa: CASSSDPGQVHNEQFF

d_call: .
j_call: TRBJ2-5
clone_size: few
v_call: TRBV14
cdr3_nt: TGTGCCAGCAGCCAGAGGCGGCGCCGGGCCCCACAAGAGACCCAGTACTTC
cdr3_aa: CASSQRRRRAPQETQYF

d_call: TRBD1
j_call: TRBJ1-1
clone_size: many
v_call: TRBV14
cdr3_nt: TGTGCCAGCAGCCAAGATTCCCGGGACAGGTCGGAAGCTTTCTTT
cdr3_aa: CASSQDSRDRSEAFF

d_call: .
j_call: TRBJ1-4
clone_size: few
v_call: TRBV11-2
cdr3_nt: TGTGCCAGCAGCGCAAATGAGAAACTGCTTTTT
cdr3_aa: CASSANEKLLF

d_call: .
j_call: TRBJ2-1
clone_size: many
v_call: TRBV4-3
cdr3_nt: TGCGCCAGCAGCGGAGCGTACAATGAGCAGTTCTTC
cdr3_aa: CASSGAYNEQFF

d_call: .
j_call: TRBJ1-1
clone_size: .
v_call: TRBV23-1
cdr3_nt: TGCGCCAGCAGTCAATCGATTACGCAGGGTCCCCGCGGAGCTTTCTTT
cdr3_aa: CASSQSITQGPRGAFF

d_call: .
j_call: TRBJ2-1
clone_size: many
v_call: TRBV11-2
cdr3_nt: TGTGCCAGCAGCCAATCTCCGGGACCCTACAATGAGCAGTTCTTC
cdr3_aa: CASSQSPGPYNEQFF

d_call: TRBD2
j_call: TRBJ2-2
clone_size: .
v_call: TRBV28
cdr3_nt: TGTGTCAGCAGCCGAGAACTAGCGGGATACACCGGGGAGCTGTTTTTT
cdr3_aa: CVSSRELAGYTGELFF

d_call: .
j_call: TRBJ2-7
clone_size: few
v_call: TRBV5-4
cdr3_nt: TGTGCCAGCAAACCGGGACGCAGCTCCTACGAGCAGTACTTC
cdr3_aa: CASKPGRSSYEQYF

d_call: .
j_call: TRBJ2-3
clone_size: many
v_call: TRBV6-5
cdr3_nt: TGTGCCAGCAGGGCCAACACAGATACGCAGTATTTT
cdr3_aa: CASRANTDTQYF

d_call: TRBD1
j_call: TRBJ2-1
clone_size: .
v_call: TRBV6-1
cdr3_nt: TGTGCCTGTAGTGAAGAGGACAGGAGCTGGTACAATGAGCAGTTCTTC
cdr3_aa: CACSEEDRSWYNEQFF

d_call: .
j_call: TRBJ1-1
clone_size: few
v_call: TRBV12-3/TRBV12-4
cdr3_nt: TGTGCCAGCAGTTTAATGGGCGGGAACACTGAAGCTTTCTTT
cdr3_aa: CASSLMGGNTEAFF

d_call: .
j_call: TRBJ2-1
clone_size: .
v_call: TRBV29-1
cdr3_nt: TGCAGCATATTCCACCGATCCTACAATGAGCAGTTCTTC
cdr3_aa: CSIFHRSYNEQFF

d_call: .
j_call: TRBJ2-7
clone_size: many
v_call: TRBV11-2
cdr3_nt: TGTGCCAGCAGCTTAGGGTTCCAGGAACTTTGGTACTTC
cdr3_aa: CASSLGFQELWYF

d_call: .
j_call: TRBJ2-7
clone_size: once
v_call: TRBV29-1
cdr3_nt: TGCAGCGTTACTAGCAGTTCCTACGTGCAGTACTTC
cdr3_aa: CSVTSSSYVQYF

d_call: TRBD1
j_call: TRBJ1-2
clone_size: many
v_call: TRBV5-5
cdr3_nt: TGTGCCAGCAGCTGGGACAGGCTTCGGAGCTATGGCTACACCTTC
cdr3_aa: CASSWDRLRSYGYTF

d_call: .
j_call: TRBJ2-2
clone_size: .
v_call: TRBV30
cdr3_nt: TGTGCCTGGAGCCCCGGGACTTACACCGGGGAGCTGTTTTTT
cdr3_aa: CAWSPGTYTGELFF

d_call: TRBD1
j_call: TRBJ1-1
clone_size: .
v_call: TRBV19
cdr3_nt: TGTGCCAGTAGTATCTACAGGGGGCCTAACACTGAAGCTTTCTTT
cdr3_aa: CASSIYRGPNTEAFF

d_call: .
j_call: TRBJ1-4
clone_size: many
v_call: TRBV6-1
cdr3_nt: TGTGCCAGCAGGCAAGAAAATGTTCCTGAAAAACTGTTTTTT
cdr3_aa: CASRQENVPEKLFF

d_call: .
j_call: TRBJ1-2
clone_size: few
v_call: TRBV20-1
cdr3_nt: TGCAGTGCTAGTTACGAAGGCTACACCTTC
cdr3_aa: CSASYEGYTF

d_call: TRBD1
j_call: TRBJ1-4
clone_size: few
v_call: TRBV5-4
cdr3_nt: TGTGCCAGCAGCCTAGACAGGGATGAAAAACTGTTTTTT
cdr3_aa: CASSLDRDEKLFF

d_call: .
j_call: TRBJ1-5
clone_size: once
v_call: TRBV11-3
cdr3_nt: TGTGCCAGCAGCTTAAGCAGGAATCAGCCCCAGCATTTT
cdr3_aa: CASSLSRNQPQHF

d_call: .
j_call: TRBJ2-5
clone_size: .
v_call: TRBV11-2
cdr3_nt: TGTGCCAGCAGTACACGAGACCAGGGCCTATGGCAGACCCAGTACTTC
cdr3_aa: CASSTRDQGLWQTQYF

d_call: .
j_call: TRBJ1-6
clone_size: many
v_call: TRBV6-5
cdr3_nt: TGTGCCAGCAGGGGGAGTTTTGTCGATTCACCCCTCCACTTT
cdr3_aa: CASRGSFVDSPLHF

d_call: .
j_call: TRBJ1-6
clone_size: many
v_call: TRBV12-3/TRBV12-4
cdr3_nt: TGTGCCAGCAGAAACCGGGCCATCGGGTCACCCCTCCACTTT
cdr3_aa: CASRNRAIGSPLHF

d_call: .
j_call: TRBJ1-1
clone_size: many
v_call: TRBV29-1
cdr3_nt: TGCAGCGTTGAAGGAGTGAACACTGAAGCTTTCTTT
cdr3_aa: CSVEGVNTEAFF

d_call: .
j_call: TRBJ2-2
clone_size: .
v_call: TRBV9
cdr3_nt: TGTGCCAGCAGCGTGACAGGGAACACCGGGGAGCTGTTTTTT
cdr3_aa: CASSVTGNTGELFF

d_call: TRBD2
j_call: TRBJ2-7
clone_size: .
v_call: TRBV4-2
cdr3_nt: TGTGCCGGCAGCCAAGTTGGGAGGGCTGGCGAGCAGTACTTC
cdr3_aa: CAGSQVGRAGEQYF

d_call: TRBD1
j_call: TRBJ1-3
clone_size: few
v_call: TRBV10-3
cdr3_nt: TGTGCCATCAGTGACCACCCCGACCTACGCCGGGACAGGACCTCTGGAAACACCATATATTTT
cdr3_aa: CAISDHPDLRRDRTSGNTIYF

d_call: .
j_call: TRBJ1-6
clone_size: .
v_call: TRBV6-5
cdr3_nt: TGTGCCAGCAGGACGCCCTATAATTCACCCCTCCACTTT
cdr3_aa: CASRTPYNSPLHF

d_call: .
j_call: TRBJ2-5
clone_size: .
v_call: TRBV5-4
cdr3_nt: TGTGCCAGCAGCTTGTCCGGGAGTTTCCAAGAGACCCAGTACTTC
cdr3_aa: CASSLSGSFQETQYF

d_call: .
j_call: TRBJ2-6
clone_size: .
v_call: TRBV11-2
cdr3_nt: TGCGCCAGCAGCTTGGCTGGGGCCAACGTCCTGTCTTTC
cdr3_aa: CASSLAGANVLSF

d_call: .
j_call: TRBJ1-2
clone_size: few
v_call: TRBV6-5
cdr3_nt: TGTGCCAGCAGCCCACTGTCGGCAGGGAACTATGGCTACACCTTC
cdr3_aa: CASSPLSAGNYGYTF

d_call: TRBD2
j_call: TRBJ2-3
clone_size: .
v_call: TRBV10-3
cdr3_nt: TGTGTCATCAGGTACACTAGCGGGGCTAGCACAGATACGCAATATTTT
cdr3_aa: CVIRYTSGASTDTQYF

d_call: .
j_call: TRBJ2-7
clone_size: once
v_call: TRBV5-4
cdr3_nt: TGTGACAGCAGTTTTAGGCGGGGACAGAACTCCTACGAGCAGTACTTC
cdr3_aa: CDSSFRRGQNSYEQYF

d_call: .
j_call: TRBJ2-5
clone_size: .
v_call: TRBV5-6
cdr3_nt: TGTGCCAGCAGCAGGGGGACCCAAGAGACCCAGTACTTC
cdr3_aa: CASSRGTQETQYF

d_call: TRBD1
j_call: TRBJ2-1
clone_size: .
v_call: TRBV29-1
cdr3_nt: TGCCGCGAAGGACAGGGGAGGGGTAGTGAGCAGATCTTC
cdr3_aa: CREGQGRGSEQIF

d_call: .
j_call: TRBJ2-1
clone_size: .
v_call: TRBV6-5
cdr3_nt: TGTGCCAGCAGTCTTTTTATCGGGACCCCTCGGGATGAGCAGTTCTTC
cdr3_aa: CASSLFIGTPRDEQFF

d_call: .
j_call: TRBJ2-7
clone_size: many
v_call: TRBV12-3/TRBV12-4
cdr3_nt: TGTGCCAGCAGTCCTCAGGACGGTTCCTACGAGCAGTACTTC
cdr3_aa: CASSPQDGSYEQYF

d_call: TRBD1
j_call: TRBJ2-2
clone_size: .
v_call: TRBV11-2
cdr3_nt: TGTGCCAGCAGCCTGGACAGGGCGGGAAACATCGGGGAGCTGCTTTTT
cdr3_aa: CASSLDRAGNIGELLF

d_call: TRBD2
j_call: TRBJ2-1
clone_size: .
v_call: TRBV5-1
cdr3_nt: TGCGCCAGCAGTTCTAGCGGGAGCGGTTACAATGAGCACTTCTTC
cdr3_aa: CASSSSGSGYNEHFF

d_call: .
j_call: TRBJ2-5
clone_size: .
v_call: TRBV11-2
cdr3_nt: TGTGCCAGCAGCACGAGACAGGAAGAGACTCAGTACTTC
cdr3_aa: CASSTRQEETQYF

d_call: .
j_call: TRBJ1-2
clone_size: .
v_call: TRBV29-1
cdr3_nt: TGTAGCGTTGCTGGTGAAGACAACAACTATGGCTACACCTTC
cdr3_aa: CSVAGEDNNYGYTF

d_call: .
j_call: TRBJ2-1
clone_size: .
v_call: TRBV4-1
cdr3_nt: TGCGCCAGCAGCCGAGATGGGCTATCACAGAATGAGCAGTTCTTC
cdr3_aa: CASSRDGLSQNEQFF